Presented here are 5 T cell receptor beta chains from one specimen sequenced in a study of Ad26.COV2.S vaccination and SARS-CoV-2 variants. The treatment was: 19 received Ad26.COV2.S at low or high dose, single or two shots; 5 received placebo; per-sample allocation not given. Day 63 following the first vaccine or placebo injection was when the samples were taken. TCRdb's table, derived via immunoSEQ multiplex PCR, lists solely in-frame clones and lacks some. The data contain about 370,000 clones, approximately 90% of them singletons. The specimen comprised peripheral blood, sampled in a trial of Ad26.COV2.S vaccine versus placebo. Receptors originate from a person between 18 and 60 years old who received the Ad26.COV2.S COVID-19 vaccine or a placebo.

V gene TRBV6-6 combines with J gene TRBJ2-6, with 7 bases aligning to TRBD1. CDR3 length: 17 residues. The V segment lost 5 bases and the J segment 0 bases; nucleotides outside the gene matches: 7. Germline loops: CDR1 MNHNY, CDR2 SVGAGI (reference sequence). CDR3 amino acids: CASSRRTGRSGANVLTF. The CDR3 nucleotides are TGTGCCAGCAGTCGCCGGACAGGCCGCTCTGGGGCCAACGTCCTGACTTTC.

The gene calls are TRBV19 and TRBJ1-1; TRBD1 matches at 9 bases. Trimming took 5 bases from V and 1 from J; bases not matched to a gene: 5. The CDR3 is made up of 15 amino acids. From germline, CDR1 is LNHDA and CDR2 SQIVND (reference sequence). CDR3 region: CASSPGQGENTEAFF. In nucleotides, the CDR3 is TGTGCCAGTAGTCCGGGACAGGGCGAGAACACTGAAGCTTTCTTT.

The chain employs TRBV7-6 and TRBJ2-5, with 9 bases identical to TRBD2. The V gene end was trimmed by 5 bases and the J gene end by 4 bases; junction bases not matched to a gene: 11. CDR1 SGHVS and CDR2 FNYEAQ come from the germline V gene. The CDR3 length is 16 residues. The chain's CDR3 is CASSPGLARRGETQYF. CDR3 nucleotides: TGTGCCAGCAGCCCCGGACTAGCGAGGAGGGGAGAGACCCAGTACTTC.

The CDR3 sequence: CASSSPSSYNEQFF. CDR3 nucleotides: TGTGCCAGCAGCTCCCCTTCCTCCTACAATGAGCAGTTCTTC. This sequence joins TRBV7-9 and TRBJ2-1; no firm D call. This CDR3 has 14 residues. CDR1 is SEHNR, CDR2 FQNEAQ, per germline (reference sequence). The V and J ends lost 4 bases and 0 bases respectively, with 7 bases between them.

This chain joins TRBV6-5 and TRBJ1-4, with a possible D match to TRBD1 (5 bases). Trimming took 5 bases from V and 4 from J, leaving 14 bases between them. The CDR3 contains 15 residues. Germline V gene sequence: CDR1 MNHEY, CDR2 SVGAGI. The CDR3 spells CASSNGQLLNEKLFF. CDR3 DNA sequence: TGTGCCAGCAGTAACGGACAACTCCTTAATGAAAAACTGTTTTTT.